A single sample gave rise to the 32 T cell receptor beta chains below, sequenced in a study of OX40 agonist ivuxolimab in advanced cancers. Profiling relied on immunoSEQ multiplex PCR, and the TCRdb table lists in-frame clones only, not all of them. The top ten clones hold 30% to 35% of a sample with some 25,000 clones, approximately 85% of them seen once. The source was CD4+ or CD8+ T cells sorted from blood, collected in a trial of the OX40 agonist ivuxolimab. The receptor source for this set is an adult with an advanced solid tumor such as melanoma, head and neck, liver or kidney cancer.

V gene TRBV5-8 combines with J gene TRBJ2-5; tentative D call: TRBD1 (5 bases). Germline values: CDR1 SGHTS, CDR2 YDEGEE. The ends were cut back, 5 bases at V and 0 bases at J, with 8 bases in the middle. The CDR3 is 13 residues long. CDR3 nucleotide sequence: TGTGCCAGCAGACCAGGGTACCAAGAGACCCAGTACTTC. Its protein product is CASRPGYQETQYF. The full variable domain, rest sourced from reference TRBV5-8 and TRBJ2-5, is EAGVTQSPTHLIKTRGQQATLRCSPISGHTSVYWYQQALGLGLQFLLWYDEGEERNRGNFPPRFSGRQFPNYSSELNVNALELEDSALYLCASRPGYQETQYFGPGTRLLVL.

This CDR3 is CASSPSSYEQYF. DNA of the CDR3: TGTGCCAGCAGCCCCAGCTCCTACGAGCAGTACTTC. The chain recombines TRBV7-9 with TRBJ2-7; D is unresolved. This CDR3 spans 12 amino acids. Germline-derived CDR1 and CDR2 are SEHNR and FQNEAQ (reference sequence). V was pared by 5 bases and J by 0 bases, with 5 bases between.

The chain has TRBV5-1 and TRBJ2-7; no firm D call. The CDR3 runs 13 residues. Germline CDR1 is SGHRS and CDR2 is YFSETQ. V was trimmed by 5 bases and J by 5 bases, leaving 14 bases between them. The CDR3 sequence is CASRYSLSDEQYF. CDR3 sequence (DNA): TGCGCCAGCAGATATTCTTTATCGGACGAGCAGTACTTC.

The chain carries TRBV15 and TRBJ1-2; D not certain. The germline CDR1 and CDR2 sequences are LNHNV and YYDKDF (reference sequence). Trimming cost V 1 base and J 8 bases, with 11 bases left between them. The CDR3 runs to 13 residues. CDR3 protein: CATSRGSPTGYTF. The CDR3, as DNA: TGTGCCACCAGCAGAGGATCCCCGACGGGCTACACCTTC. Drawing the rest from reference TRBV15 and TRBJ1-2, the complete variable domain is DAMVIQNPRYQVTQFGKPVTLSCSQTLNHNVMYWYQQKSSQAPKLLFHYYDKDFNNEADTPDNFQSRRPNTSFCFLDIRSPGLGDTAMYLCATSRGSPTGYTFGSGTRLTVV.

The chain uses TRBV27 and TRBJ2-1; 9 bases match TRBD2. There are 16 residues in the CDR3. The ends lost 5 bases at V and 3 bases at J; junction bases unmatched: 8. The germline V gene encodes CDR1 MNHEY and CDR2 SMNVEV (reference sequence). CDR3 coding DNA: TGTGCCAGCAGTCCTTCTAGCGGGGCTCACTACAATGAGCAGTTCTTC. This sequence encodes CASSPSSGAHYNEQFF.

This chain joins TRBV4-1 and TRBJ2-1; the D gene is possibly TRBD2 (5 bases). V was cut by 2 bases and J by 8 bases, with 19 bases left in between. This CDR3 region has 16 residues. Per the germline V gene, CDR1 is MGHRA and CDR2 is YSYEKL. The CDR3 sequence is CASSQRRAQHGDEQFF. CDR3 DNA sequence: TGCGCCAGCAGCCAAAGGCGGGCACAGCACGGGGATGAGCAGTTCTTC.

The V gene is TRBV19, the J gene TRBJ2-5; no reliable D call. The germline V gene encodes CDR1 LNHDA and CDR2 SQIVND (reference sequence). The CDR3 extends over 14 amino acids. V was shortened by 0 bases and J by 4 bases, with 9 bases between the two germline ends. The DNA of the CDR3 is TGTGCCAGTAGTATAGATCAACTCTCAGAGACCCAGTACTTC. It translates to CASSIDQLSETQYF.

The chain recombines TRBV7-2 with TRBJ2-3, with D unresolved. Germline CDR1 reads SGHTA; CDR2 reads FQGNSA. This CDR3 region has 16 residues. V dropped 5 bases and J dropped 2 bases, with 17 bases sitting between them. In nucleotides, the CDR3 is TGTGCCAGCAGCCTCAGAGCACACCCACTCACAGATACGCAGTATTTT. Its protein product is CASSLRAHPLTDTQYF.

This chain links TRBV5-4 with TRBJ2-4; 9 nucleotides agree with TRBD1. The CDR3 consists of 14 residues. V gave up 7 bases and J gave up 1 base; unmatched junction bases: 3. Germline V gives CDR1 SGHNT, CDR2 YYREEE (reference sequence). For the CDR3, the DNA is TGTGCCAGCGGGGACAGGGAGGCCAAAAACATTCAGTACTTC. This codes for CASGDREAKNIQYF.

The chain combines TRBV7-9 with TRBJ1-1; D is perhaps TRBD1 (6 bases). V was trimmed by 5 bases and J by 8 bases, leaving 21 bases between them. The CDR3 spans 15 residues. Germline-derived CDR1 and CDR2 are SEHNR and FQNEAQ (reference sequence). CDR3 residues: CASSLPYLGAREAFF. The CDR3 DNA reads as TGTGCCAGCAGCCTTCCATACCTGGGGGCGCGAGAAGCTTTCTTT.

In its sample, this clone was seen once. The CDR3, as DNA: TGTGCCAGCAGCTTACCGGGGGGCGACTCCTACGAGCAGTACTTC. This translates into CASSLPGGDSYEQYF. The chain recombines TRBV11-2 with TRBJ2-7; perhaps TRBD2 as D (7 bases). Germline V gene sequence: CDR1 SGHAT, CDR2 FQNNGV. This CDR3 is 15 amino acids long. The V gene lost 2 bases and the J gene lost 0 bases, with 11 bases spanning the gap.

This chain uses TRBV7-2 with TRBJ2-5; D might be TRBD1 (5 bases). V shed 5 bases and J shed 1 base, with 11 bases lying between them. This CDR3 is 14 amino acids long. Germline V lookup: CDR1 SGHTA, CDR2 FQGNSA. CDR3 coding DNA: TGTGCCAGCAGCCATCGACAGCTCCAAGAGACCCAGTACTTC. Translating it yields CASSHRQLQETQYF. Full variable domain (rest looked up from reference TRBV7-2 and TRBJ2-5): GAGVSQSPSNKVTEKGKDVELRCDPISGHTALYWYRQSLGQGLEFLIYFQGNSAPDKSGLPSDRFSAERTGGSVSTLTIQRTQQEDSAVYLCASSHRQLQETQYFGPGTRLLVL.

The V call is TRBV4-2, the J call TRBJ1-1, with D possibly matching TRBD1 (5 bases). Germline assignment: CDR1 LGHNA and CDR2 YNFKEQ. V shed 1 base and J shed 0 bases, with 18 bases lying between them. The CDR3 covers 18 residues. The CDR3 nucleotides are TGTGCCAGCAGCCAAGTACTTTTATCGACAGCCATGAACACTGAAGCTTTCTTT. It yields the protein CASSQVLLSTAMNTEAFF.

This chain uses TRBV19 with TRBJ2-3; unclear D gene. From germline, CDR1 is LNHDA and CDR2 SQIVND (reference sequence). V lost 6 bases to trimming and J lost 2 bases, with 12 bases between them. This CDR3 has 14 amino acids. CDR3 nucleotides: TGTGCCAGTAGACCTAGTGACCTCACAGATACGCAGTATTTT. It codes for CASRPSDLTDTQYF.

The count of this clone is one. V gene TRBV29-1 combines with J gene TRBJ1-1; 11 positions agree with TRBD1. The CDR3 contains 14 residues. V dropped 4 bases and J dropped 6; count of bases not matched to a gene: 7. Germline CDR1 and CDR2: SQVTM and ANQGSEA. This CDR3 reads CSVVRDRGTAEAFF. As DNA, the CDR3 is TGCAGCGTTGTCCGGGACAGGGGGACAGCTGAAGCTTTCTTT.

The chain carries TRBV29-1 and TRBJ1-1; D remains unclear. The germline gives CDR1 SQVTM, CDR2 ANQGSEA. The CDR3 has 12 amino acids. The germline V and J ends were trimmed by 8 bases and 4 bases, with 14 bases remaining between them. CDR3: CSLSGDRTEAFF. CDR3 bases: TGCAGCCTCTCGGGAGACCGCACTGAAGCTTTCTTT.

CDR3 loop: CASSLGREGWYNEQFF. DNA for the CDR3: TGTGCCAGCAGCTTAGGGCGGGAGGGTTGGTACAATGAGCAGTTCTTC. This chain uses TRBV11-1 with TRBJ2-1, with TRBD2 identical over 9 bases. The CDR3 spans 16 residues. Losses at the gene ends were 1 base for V and 4 bases for J; bases not matched to a gene: 5. Germline assignment: CDR1 SGHAT and CDR2 FQDESV (reference sequence).

The chain joins TRBV11-2 to TRBJ2-3, with D perhaps TRBD2 (6 bases). The CDR3 loop spans 17 amino acids. The V end lost 2 bases, the J end lost 4 bases, and 19 bases lay between the germline ends. Per germline, CDR1 SGHAT and CDR2 FQNNGV. This CDR3 is CASSLPGASARPDTQYF. CDR3 DNA: TGTGCCAGCAGCTTACCAGGCGCTAGCGCTCGCCCAGATACGCAGTATTTT.

This chain joins TRBV5-8 and TRBJ1-1, with TRBD1 matching over 8 bases. V shed 4 bases, J shed 5 bases, and the junction held 7 bases outside the gene matches. CDR1 and CDR2 (germline): SGHTS, YDEGEE. The length of the CDR3 is 14 residues. CDR3: CASSDRTGWTEAFF. Written as DNA, the CDR3 is TGTGCCAGCAGCGATCGGACAGGGTGGACTGAAGCTTTCTTT.

The chain combines TRBV5-1 with TRBJ2-2; D is undetermined. Germline V lookup: CDR1 SGHRS, CDR2 YFSETQ. V shed 4 bases and J shed 0 bases, with 13 bases lying between them. The CDR3 is 16 residues long. The CDR3 loop reads CASSRNGPTNTGELFF. The CDR3 DNA follows: TGCGCCAGCAGCCGCAATGGCCCTACGAACACCGGGGAGCTGTTTTTT.

The chain has TRBV19 and TRBJ2-7; D is unresolved. The V gene's germline CDR1 is LNHDA and CDR2 SQIVND (reference sequence). V was trimmed by 3 bases and J by 5 bases, leaving 11 bases between them. This CDR3 is built from 13 residues. DNA of the CDR3: TGTGCCAGTAGTATTGGTGCCGGGCACGAGCAGTACTTC. Amino acids: CASSIGAGHEQYF.

The chain combines TRBV7-9 with TRBJ2-3; no clear D. The CDR3 is 13 residues long. From germline, CDR1 is SEHNR and CDR2 FQNEAQ (reference sequence). Trimming removed 5 bases at V and 2 bases at J, with 8 bases between. The CDR3, as DNA: TGTGCCAGCAGCGCAGAGAACACAGATACGCAGTATTTT. Translation: CASSAENTDTQYF.

The chain recombines TRBV11-2 with TRBJ2-5; 9 bases fit TRBD1. V gave up 4 bases and J gave up 4 bases; unmatched junction bases: 7. There are 15 residues in the CDR3. Germline V CDR1 and CDR2: SGHAT, FQNNGV. The CDR3 sequence is CASSSAGQGGETQYF. CDR3 coding DNA: TGTGCCAGCAGCTCAGCGGGACAGGGTGGAGAGACCCAGTACTTC.

This chain joins TRBV7-9 and TRBJ2-7; possibly TRBD1 for D (6 bases). Germline assignment: CDR1 SEHNR and CDR2 FQNEAQ (reference sequence). The CDR3 spans 14 residues. V lost 5 bases and J lost 2, with 13 bases in between. The CDR3, as DNA: TGTGCCAGCAGCATCCCGGGACAAACCTACGAGCAGTACTTC. As protein: CASSIPGQTYEQYF.

The chain couples TRBV5-1 to TRBJ2-1; 11 positions agree with TRBD2. Germline trimming cut 3 bases from V and 1 base from J; bases unmatched to any gene: 3. This CDR3 has 16 amino acids. The germline V gene encodes CDR1 SGHRS and CDR2 YFSETQ. The CDR3 loop reads CASSYGLAGSYNEQFF. CDR3 DNA sequence: TGCGCCAGCAGCTACGGACTAGCGGGTTCCTACAATGAGCAGTTCTTC.

This clone is a singleton in its sample. The chain is built from TRBV28 and TRBJ1-5, with D unclear. The CDR3 sequence is 14 residues long. V dropped 6 bases and J dropped 0 bases, with 9 bases sitting between them. Germline V gene data show CDR1 as MDHEN and CDR2 as SYDVKM. CDR3 DNA sequence: TGTGCCAGCAGAAGTAGATCTAGCAATCAGCCCCAGCATTTT. Amino acids: CASRSRSSNQPQHF.

This chain joins TRBV7-9 and TRBJ2-7; perhaps TRBD1 as D (6 bases). Trimming left V 5 bases short and J 5 bases short, with 19 bases between. Germline assignment: CDR1 SEHNR and CDR2 FQNEAQ (reference sequence). The CDR3 sequence is 15 residues long. CDR3 amino acids: CASSKKPDRSNEQYF. As DNA, the CDR3 is TGTGCCAGCAGCAAAAAGCCGGACAGATCAAACGAGCAGTACTTC.

The chain recombines TRBV6-4 with TRBJ2-7; D uncertain. The CDR3 is 12 residues long. The V end was cut by 3 bases, the J end by 4 bases, with 7 bases between. Germline CDR1 and CDR2: MRHNA and SNTAGT. CDR3: CASSEENYEQYF. As DNA, the CDR3 is TGTGCCAGCAGTGAGGAGAATTACGAGCAGTACTTC.

This chain connects TRBV10-3 to TRBJ2-3; 7 bases align to TRBD2. Germline V gene data show CDR1 as ENHRY and CDR2 as SYGVKD. CDR3 length equals 15 residues. The V and J ends lost 4 bases and 0 bases, in that order; junction bases with no gene match: 4. CDR3 residues: CAISVLAPSTDTQYF. CDR3 DNA sequence: TGTGCCATCAGTGTACTAGCGCCGAGCACAGATACGCAGTATTTT.

This chain uses TRBV4-1 with TRBJ1-1; D remains unclear. The germline V gene has CDR1 MGHRA and CDR2 YSYEKL. Trimming stripped 4 bases from V and 1 base from J, with 7 bases between. There are 13 residues in the CDR3. CDR3 protein: CASSRYENTEAFF. As DNA, the CDR3 is TGCGCCAGCAGCCGATATGAGAACACTGAAGCTTTCTTT.

In its sample, this clone was seen a few times. The CDR3 DNA sequence: TGTGCCAGCAGCTTCATTCAGGGGGCTTCACCCCTCCACTTT. Its translation: CASSFIQGASPLHF. The gene calls are TRBV7-9 and TRBJ1-6; 8 positions agree with TRBD1. This CDR3 has 14 amino acids. CDR1 and CDR2 (germline): SEHNR, FQNEAQ (reference sequence). V lost 3 bases, J lost 9 bases, and 4 bases stayed unmatched.

This clone was counted once. This chain uses TRBV15 with TRBJ1-5; D not certain. From germline, CDR1 is LNHNV and CDR2 YYDKDF (reference sequence). Trimming took 5 bases from V and 2 from J, leaving 13 bases between them. The CDR3 has 15 amino acids. The CDR3 reads CATSSGYFGNQPQHF. Here the CDR3 DNA reads TGTGCCACCAGCTCCGGATATTTTGGCAATCAGCCCCAGCATTTT.